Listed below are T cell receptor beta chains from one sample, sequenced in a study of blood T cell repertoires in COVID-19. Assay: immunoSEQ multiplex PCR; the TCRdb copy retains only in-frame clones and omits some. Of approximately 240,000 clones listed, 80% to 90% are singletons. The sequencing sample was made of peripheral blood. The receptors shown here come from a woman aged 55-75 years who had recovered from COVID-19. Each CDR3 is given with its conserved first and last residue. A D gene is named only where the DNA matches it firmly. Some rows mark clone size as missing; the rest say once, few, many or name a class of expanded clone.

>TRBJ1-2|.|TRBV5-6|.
CASSYTGSNYGYTF
TGTGCCAGCAGCTATACAGGGTCCAACTATGGCTACACCTTC
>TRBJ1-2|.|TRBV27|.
CASSLDVWGTGGYTF
TGTGCCAGCAGTTTGGACGTTTGGGGAACGGGAGGCTACACCTTC
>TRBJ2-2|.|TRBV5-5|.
CASSLGRWTGELFF
TGTGCCAGCAGCTTAGGGAGGTGGACCGGGGAGCTGTTTTTT
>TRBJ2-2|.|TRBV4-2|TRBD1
CASSQGHTTGGITGELFF
TGTGCCAGCAGCCAGGGCCATACAACAGGGGGGATCACCGGGGAGCTGTTTTTT
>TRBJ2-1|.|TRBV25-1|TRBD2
CASSEPGTSGTEQFF
TGTGCCAGCAGTGAACCCGGGACTAGCGGCACTGAGCAGTTCTTC
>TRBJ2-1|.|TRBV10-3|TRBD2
CAISSSGGAPYNEQFF
TGTGCCATCAGCTCTAGCGGGGGGGCCCCCTACAATGAGCAGTTCTTC
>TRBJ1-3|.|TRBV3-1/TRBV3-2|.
CASSPKRLGTSHTIYF
TGTGCCAGCAGCCCCAAACGTCTGGGGACTTCGCACACCATATATTTT
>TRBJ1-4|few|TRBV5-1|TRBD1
CASSGTGGISEKLFF
TGCGCCAGCAGCGGGACAGGGGGCATAAGTGAAAAACTGTTTTTT
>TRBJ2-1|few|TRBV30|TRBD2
CAWSAGGTRSEQFF
TGTGCCTGGAGTGCCGGGGGGACTAGGAGTGAGCAGTTCTTC
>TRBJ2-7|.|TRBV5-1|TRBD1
CASSFQTGGYEQYF
TGCGCCAGCAGCTTCCAGACAGGGGGATACGAGCAGTACTTC
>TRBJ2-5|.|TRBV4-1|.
CASSQDLGVQETQYF
TGCGCCAGCAGCCAAGATCTCGGGGTTCAAGAGACCCAGTACTTC
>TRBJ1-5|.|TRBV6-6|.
CATGISNQPQHF
TGTGCCACCGGTATTAGCAATCAGCCCCAGCATTTT
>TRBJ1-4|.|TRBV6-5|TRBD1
CASRPGTGTEKLFF
TGTGCCAGCAGACCCGGGACAGGGACTGAAAAACTGTTTTTT
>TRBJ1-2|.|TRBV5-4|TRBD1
CASSLAYRGPTYGYTF
TGTGCCAGCAGCTTGGCGTACAGGGGGCCCACCTATGGCTACACCTTC
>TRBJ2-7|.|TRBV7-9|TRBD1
CASSKTGFSEEQYF
TGTGCCAGCAGCAAGACAGGGTTCTCGGAGGAGCAGTACTTC
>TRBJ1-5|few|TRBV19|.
CASSIDPWGYSNQPQHF
TGTGCCAGTAGTATAGACCCGTGGGGCTATAGCAATCAGCCCCAGCATTTT
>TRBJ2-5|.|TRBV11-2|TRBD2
CASSFGGVAGDQRGTQYF
TGTGCCAGCAGCTTTGGCGGGGTAGCGGGGGATCAACGGGGGACCCAGTACTTC
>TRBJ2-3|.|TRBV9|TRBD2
CASSVGIAGDPDTQYF
TGTGCCAGCAGCGTGGGGATTGCGGGGGACCCAGATACGCAGTATTTT
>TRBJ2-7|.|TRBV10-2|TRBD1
CASSEFGTAYEQYF
TGCGCCAGCAGTGAATTCGGGACAGCCTACGAGCAGTACTTC
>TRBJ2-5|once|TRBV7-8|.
CASSFGQQETQYF
TGTGCCAGCAGCTTCGGACAGCAAGAGACCCAGTACTTC
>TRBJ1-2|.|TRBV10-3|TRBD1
CAIRGQGTNYGYTF
TGTGCCATCAGGGGACAGGGCACCAACTATGGCTACACCTTC
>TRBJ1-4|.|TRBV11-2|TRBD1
CASSHDRGLSTTNEKLFF
TGTGCCAGCAGCCATGACAGGGGGTTGTCTACAACTAATGAAAAACTGTTTTTT
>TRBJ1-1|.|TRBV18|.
CASSDSGTEAFF
TGTGCCAGCTCAGATTCGGGCACTGAAGCTTTCTTT
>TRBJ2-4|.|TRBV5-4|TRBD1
CASRSDRGGKNIQYF
TGTGCCAGCAGGTCCGACAGGGGAGGCAAAAACATTCAGTACTTC
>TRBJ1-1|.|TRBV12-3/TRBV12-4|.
CASSQAIGTEAFF
TGTGCCAGCTCACAAGCGATCGGGACTGAAGCTTTCTTT
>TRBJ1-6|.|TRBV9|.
CASSLGRANSPLHF
TGTGCCAGCAGCCTGGGCAGGGCTAATTCACCCCTCCACTTT
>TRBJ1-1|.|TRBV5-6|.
CASSPTGTEAFF
TGTGCCAGCAGCCCAACAGGAACTGAAGCTTTCTTT
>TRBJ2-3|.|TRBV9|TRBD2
CASGPLLAGGTDTQYF
TGTGCCAGCGGGCCCCTACTAGCGGGGGGCACAGATACGCAGTATTTT
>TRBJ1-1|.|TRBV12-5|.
CASGFGDTEAFF
TGTGCTAGTGGTTTCGGAGACACTGAAGCTTTCTTT
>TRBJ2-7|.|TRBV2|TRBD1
CASSGPGTGPLYEQYF
TGTGCCAGCAGTGGGCCGGGGACAGGTCCCCTCTACGAGCAGTACTTC
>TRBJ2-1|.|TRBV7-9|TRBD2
CASSPTSGGYNEQFF
TGTGCCAGCAGCCCTACTAGCGGGGGGTACAATGAGCAGTTCTTC
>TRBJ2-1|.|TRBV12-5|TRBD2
CASGLNLGLAGARSYNEQFF
TGTGCTAGTGGCCTAAATCTCGGACTAGCGGGGGCCCGCTCCTACAATGAGCAGTTCTTC
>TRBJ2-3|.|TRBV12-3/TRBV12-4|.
CASSPQSGDTQYF
TGTGCCAGCAGTCCGCAATCGGGGGATACGCAGTATTTT
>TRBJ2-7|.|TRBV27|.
CASSPPTVDPYEQYF
TGTGCCAGCAGTCCACCGACAGTTGACCCCTACGAGCAGTACTTC
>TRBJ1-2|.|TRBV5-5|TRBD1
CASSPGQTNYGYTF
TGTGCCAGCAGCCCGGGACAGACTAACTATGGCTACACCTTC
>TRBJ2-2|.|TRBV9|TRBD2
CASSRLAGGNTGELFF
TGTGCCAGCAGCAGATTAGCGGGGGGGAACACCGGGGAGCTGTTTTTT
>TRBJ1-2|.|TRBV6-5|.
CASNYRDFDGYTF
TGTGCCAGCAATTACCGGGACTTCGATGGCTACACCTTC
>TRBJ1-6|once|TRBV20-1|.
CSASLSPGNSPLHF
TGCAGTGCTAGTCTCAGCCCGGGGAATTCACCCCTCCACTTT
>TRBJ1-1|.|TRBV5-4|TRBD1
CASSHDRGDTEAFF
TGTGCCAGCAGCCACGACAGGGGGGACACTGAAGCTTTCTTT
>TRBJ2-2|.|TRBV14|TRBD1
CASSITGEFNTGELFF
TGTGCCAGCAGTATCACAGGGGAGTTCAACACCGGGGAGCTGTTTTTT
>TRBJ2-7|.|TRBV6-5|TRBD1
CASRTGTAVSYEQYF
TGTGCCAGCAGGACTGGGACAGCCGTCTCCTACGAGCAGTACTTC
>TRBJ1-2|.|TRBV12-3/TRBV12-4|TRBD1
CASSATGVGYTF
TGTGCCAGCAGTGCCACAGGGGTCGGCTACACCTTC
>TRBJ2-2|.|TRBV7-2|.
CASSLARRAGELFF
TGTGCCAGCAGCTTAGCGAGGAGGGCCGGGGAGCTGTTTTTT
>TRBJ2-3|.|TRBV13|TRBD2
CASSLLRAGAHSTDTQYF
TGTGCCAGCAGCTTATTGCGAGCGGGGGCCCATAGCACAGATACGCAGTATTTT
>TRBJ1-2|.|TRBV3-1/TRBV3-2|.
CASSQYAGEGISNYGYTF
TGTGCCAGCAGCCAGTACGCCGGGGAGGGAATCTCTAACTATGGCTACACCTTC
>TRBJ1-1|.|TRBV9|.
CASSVGPNPEAFF
TGTGCCAGCAGCGTAGGTCCTAACCCTGAAGCTTTCTTT
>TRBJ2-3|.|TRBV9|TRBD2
CASSVEAGGKADTQYF
TGTGCCAGCAGCGTAGAAGCGGGGGGGAAGGCAGATACGCAGTATTTT
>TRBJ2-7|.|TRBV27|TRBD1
CASSFFDRAYEQYF
TGTGCCAGCAGTTTTTTTGACAGGGCCTACGAGCAGTACTTC
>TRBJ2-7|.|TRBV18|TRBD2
CASSGGGGAGEQYF
TGTGCCAGCTCGGGAGGCGGGGGGGCCGGCGAGCAGTACTTC
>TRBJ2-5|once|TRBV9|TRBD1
CASSARDRGETQYF
TGTGCCAGCAGCGCAAGGGACAGGGGAGAGACCCAGTACTTC
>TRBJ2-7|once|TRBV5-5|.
CASSLLRGEQYF
TGTGCCAGCAGCTTGTTGAGGGGGGAGCAGTACTTC
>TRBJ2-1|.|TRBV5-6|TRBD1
CASSTQTGSNEQFF
TGTGCCAGCAGCACCCAGACAGGGTCAAATGAGCAGTTCTTC
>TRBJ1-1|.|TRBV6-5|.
CASSYSRGSEAFF
TGTGCCAGCAGTTACTCGAGAGGGTCTGAAGCTTTCTTT
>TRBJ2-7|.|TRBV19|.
CASSYRTDYEQYF
TGTGCCAGTAGTTATCGGACAGACTACGAGCAGTACTTC
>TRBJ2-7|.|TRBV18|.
CASSPLLANSYEQYF
TGTGCCAGCTCACCCCTCCTAGCGAACTCCTACGAGCAGTACTTC